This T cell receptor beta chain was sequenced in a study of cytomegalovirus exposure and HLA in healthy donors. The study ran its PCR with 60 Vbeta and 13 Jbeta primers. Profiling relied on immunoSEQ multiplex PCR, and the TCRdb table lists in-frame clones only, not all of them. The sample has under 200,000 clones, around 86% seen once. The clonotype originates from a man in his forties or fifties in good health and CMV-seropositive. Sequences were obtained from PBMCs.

CDR3 protein: CASSPHRDRVMVDAEAFF. The DNA for the CDR3 is TGTGCCAGCAGCCCACACCGGGACAGGGTCATGGTTGACGCTGAAGCTTTCTTT. This chain uses TRBV5-8 with TRBJ1-1; 9 positions agree with TRBD1. Per germline, CDR1 SGHTS and CDR2 YDEGEE. This CDR3 contains 18 residues. With 4 bases clipped from V and 6 bases from J, the junction kept 19 bases outside the gene matches.